This TCR beta chain was retrieved from a study of cytomegalovirus exposure and HLA in healthy donors. CDR1 and CDR2 from the germline V gene are KGHSH and LQKENI. Trimming cost V 4 bases and J 3 bases, with 9 bases left between them. The CDR3 spans 13 residues. Researchers ran the PCR with 60 Vbeta and 13 Jbeta primers. Method: immunoSEQ multiplex PCR; TCRdb's copy keeps in-frame clones and lacks some. Of about 140,000 clones in the sample, approximately 80% were seen once. The TCR sequence derives from a middle-aged woman in good health and CMV-seronegative. This chain connects TRBV18 to TRBJ1-1; D is possibly TRBD1 (6 bases). Material for sequencing was PBMCs. CDR3 loop: CASSQGGYTEAFF. CDR3 DNA: TGTGCCAGCTCACAGGGGGGGTACACTGAAGCTTTCTTT.